The 30 T cell receptor beta chains listed next were all sequenced from one sample in a study of glioma-infiltrating T cells. Using RNA template, CDR3s of TCR alpha and beta were amplified with iRepertoire arm-PCR. TCRdb re-called the multiplex PCR reads through MiXCR, storing one row per CDR3 protein. The sample holds about 180,000 distinct CDR3 sequences; 43% are singletons and the top ten take 5% to 5.5%. The material sequenced was glioma tissue, nonneoplastic brain tissue, or PBMCs (not recorded which). The receptors stem from a human donor with low-grade glioma or glioblastoma, undergoing nonglioma brain surgery, or in good health (not recorded which).

This clonotype was picked up many times. This chain links TRBV2 with TRBJ1-2; D gene ambiguous. CDR1 and CDR2 from the germline V gene are SNHLY and FYNNEI. This CDR3 region has 12 residues. Trimming cost V 7 bases and J 2 bases, with 8 bases left between them. The chain's CDR3 is CASNQDNYGYTF. The CDR3 DNA reads TGTGCCAGCAATCAGGACAACTATGGCTACACCTTC.

At least ten counts were recorded for this clonotype. As DNA, the CDR3 is TGTGCCAGCAGAGTAGCTGCGAGCACAGATACGCAGTATTTT. This sequence encodes CASRVAASTDTQYF. This chain joins TRBV6-1 and TRBJ2-3, with D unresolved. The germline V gene has CDR1 MNHNS and CDR2 SASEGT. The CDR3 spans 14 residues. The V and J ends lost 6 bases and 0 bases respectively, with 10 bases between them.

This clonotype was counted ten times or more. V usage is TRBV27 and J usage is TRBJ1-1; D unclear. Trimming took 5 bases from V and 2 from J, leaving 12 bases between them. The CDR3 runs to 14 residues. Germline values: CDR1 MNHEY, CDR2 SMNVEV (reference sequence). CDR3: CASSPTGLNTEAFF. The CDR3, as DNA: TGTGCCAGCAGTCCAACGGGTCTCAACACTGAAGCTTTCTTT.

About this clonotype itself: A read error may account for a junction end that differs from germline. The gene calls are TRBV24-1 and TRBJ2-7; D is ambiguous. The CDR3 totals 15 residues. Germline CDR1 KGHDR, CDR2 SFDVKD. The CDR3 DNA is TGTGCCACCAGTGGTTTGAGCTCAGGCCCGCGCGAGCAGTACTTC. Translated, it gives CATSGLSSGPREQYF.

This clonotype turned up a few times. The chain employs TRBV24-1 and TRBJ2-3; D unresolved. Germline V gene sequence: CDR1 KGHDR, CDR2 SFDVKD. Trimming removed 2 bases at V and 1 base at J, with 12 bases between. The CDR3 sequence is 16 residues long. The CDR3 DNA sequence: TGTGCCACCAGTGATTCTGGACGCCCGGGCACAGATACGCAGTATTTT. Protein sequence: CATSDSGRPGTDTQYF.

This clonotype has just a few counts. The chain links TRBV12-3 or TRBV12-4 to TRBJ2-1; D uncertain. Trimming cost V 1 base and J 0 bases, with 10 bases left between them. This CDR3 has 16 residues. Written as DNA, the CDR3 is TGTGCCAGCAGTTTAGTTCTCACAGACTCCTACAATGAGCAGTTCTTC. Its protein product is CASSLVLTDSYNEQFF.

With regard to this clonotype: One junction end does not reproduce the germline sequence, and a read error may be involved. The chain links TRBV7-2 to TRBJ2-7; 13 nucleotides match TRBD2. The CDR3 sequence is 16 residues long. Germline assignment: CDR1 SGHTA and CDR2 FQGNSA. The CDR3 spells CASNLRLAGGQYEQYF. DNA of the CDR3: TGTGCCAGCAACTTACGACTAGCGGGAGGTCAGTACGAGCAGTACTTC.

This clonotype came up once. A read error may produce the germline difference seen at one junction end. The J gene is TRBJ2-7, the V gene TRBV6-1; D unresolved. This CDR3 is 12 amino acids long. Germline CDR1 reads MNHNS; CDR2 reads SASEGT. CDR3 region: CATSDRADEQHF. In DNA form, the CDR3 reads TGTGCCACCAGTGATCGCGCGGACGAGCAGCACTTC.

Worth noting for this clonotype: A much larger clone differs from this one at a single base, so this may be a read error. V usage is TRBV7-2 and J usage is TRBJ2-3; either TRBD1 or TRBD2 may supply D (6 bases each). The CDR3 totals 15 residues. The germline V gene encodes CDR1 SGHTA and CDR2 FQGNSA. CDR3 nucleotide sequence: TGTGCCACCGCGGACCGGGACACTAGCACAGATAAGCAGTATTTT. This translates into CATADRDTSTDKQYF.

This clonotype came up once. Because the CDR3 is missing its conserved closing phenylalanine or tryptophan, this is likely a read error. This chain links TRBV19 with TRBJ1-5; D is possibly TRBD1 (5 bases). The CDR3 has 15 amino acids. V was pared by 0 bases and J by 6 bases, with 12 bases between. In germline, CDR1 is LNHDA, CDR2 SQIVND (reference sequence). The CDR3 sequence is CASSIDSPGGQPQHS. CDR3 nucleotides: TGTGCCAGTAGTATAGACAGTCCGGGGGGTCAGCCCCAGCATTCT.

This clonotype was seen more than once but under ten times. A much larger clone is a single base away; this may be a read error. The chain links TRBV20-1 to TRBJ2-1, with D possibly being TRBD2 (5 bases). The CDR3 loop spans 15 amino acids. CDR1 is DFQATT, CDR2 SNEGSKA, per germline (reference sequence). V shed 7 bases and J shed 3 bases, with 19 bases lying between them. The CDR3 DNA reads as TGCAGTGGTAGCGTTCGGTCGGGCATCTACAATGAGCAGTTCTTC. It encodes CSGSVRSGIYNEQFF.

The chain employs TRBV3-1 and TRBJ2-5; D is ambiguous. V lost 1 base and J lost 2, with 8 bases in between. Germline CDR1 and CDR2: LGHDT and YNNKEL (reference sequence). The CDR3 is 14 residues long. CDR3: CASSQGRSQETQYF. The CDR3, as DNA: TGTGCCAGCAGCCAAGGGCGAAGTCAAGAGACCCAGTACTTC.

Of note for this clonotype: This may arise from a read error, as a much more abundant clone is one base away. The chain has TRBV6-1 and TRBJ2-2; weak D call: TRBD2 (5 bases). Germline V CDR1 and CDR2: MNHNS, SASEGT. The CDR3 spans 14 residues. This CDR3 is CSSSRESHTGELFF. The CDR3 DNA sequence: TGTTCCAGCAGCCGGGAATCTCACACCGGGGAGCTGTTTTTT.

There are many counts of this clonotype. The rearrangement links TRBV20-1 to TRBJ1-5, with D perhaps TRBD1 (6 bases). The CDR3 totals 15 residues. Germline CDR1 DFQATT, CDR2 SNEGSKA (reference sequence). The V gene lost 3 bases and the J gene lost 7 bases, with 19 bases spanning the gap. This CDR3 reads CSARRSDRGGQPQHF. In DNA form, the CDR3 reads TGCAGTGCTAGGCGTTCAGATAGGGGGGGACAGCCCCAGCATTTT.

CDR3 in amino acids: CASSPGQAAGGQYF. The CDR3 nucleotides are TGTGCCAGTAGTCCCGGACAGGCCGCCGGGGGACAGTACTTC. The chain is built from TRBV19 and TRBJ2-7, with a weak D call TRBD1 (7 bases). There are 14 residues in the CDR3. Trimming left V 5 bases short and J 10 bases short, with 21 bases between. Per the germline V gene, CDR1 is LNHDA and CDR2 is SQIVND (reference sequence). Full variable domain (remainder filled in from reference TRBV19 and TRBJ2-7): DGGITQSPKYLFRKEGQNVTLSCEQNLNHDAMYWYRQDPGQGLRLIYYSQIVNDFQKGDIAEGYSVSREKKESFPLTVTSAQKNPTAFYLCASSPGQAAGGQYFGPGTRLTVT.

A note on this clonotype: This may arise from a read error, as a much more abundant clone is one base away. The genes are TRBV20-1 and TRBJ2-5; D tentatively fits TRBD1 or TRBD2 (6 bases each). This CDR3 has 15 residues. Per the germline V gene, CDR1 is DFQATT and CDR2 is SNEGSKA (reference sequence). As DNA, the CDR3 is TGCAGTGCTAGAGAACAGGGAGGATATTTGGAGACCAAGTACTTC. Its translation: CSAREQGGYLETKYF.

The chain couples TRBV29-1 to TRBJ2-2, with D tentatively TRBD2 (5 bases). CDR1 SQVTM and CDR2 ANQGSEA come from the germline V gene. Trimming took off 6 bases at V and 5 bases at J, with 13 bases between the two ends. This CDR3 has 13 residues. The DNA of the CDR3 is TGCAGCGTAGGACGGACTCGAACCGGGGAGCTGTTTTTT. Protein: CSVGRTRTGELFF.

Remarks on this clonotype: One base away lies a much larger clone, so this may be a sequencing read error. The chain joins TRBV7-7 to TRBJ2-7, with 7 bases aligning to TRBD2. V shed 3 bases and J 4 bases; nucleotides not matched to a gene: 3. CDR3 length: 13 residues. In germline, CDR1 is SSHAT, CDR2 FNYEAQ (reference sequence). CDR3 protein: CASSLRGKYEQYF. The CDR3 nucleotides are TGTGCCAGCAGCTTGCGGGGGAAATACGAGCAGTACTTC. Full variable domain (rest looked up from reference TRBV7-7 and TRBJ2-7): GAGVSQSPRYKVTKRGQDVTLRCDPISSHATLYWYQQALGQGPEFLTYFNYEAQPDKSGLPSDRFSAERPEGSISTLTIQRTEQRDSAMYRCASSLRGKYEQYFGPGTRLTVT.

This clonotype was counted a few times. The chain is built from TRBV2 and TRBJ1-1; 7 bases match TRBD1. Germline lookup yields CDR1 SNHLY and CDR2 FYNNEI. J lost 11 bases, V lost 6 bases, and 6 bases had no gene match. The CDR3 contains 11 residues. CDR3 loop: CASRDRSGAFF. The CDR3 nucleotides read TGTGCCAGCAGGGACAGGTCGGGGGCTTTCTTT.

On this clonotype: Relative to the germline gene, one junction end is altered; a read error may explain this. The chain links TRBV27 to TRBJ2-3; the match to TRBD2 covers 7 bases. The CDR3 totals 15 residues. CDR1 and CDR2 from the germline V gene are MNHEY and SMNVEV (reference sequence). DNA of the CDR3: TGTGCCAGCAGTTACTCTAGCGGTAAGACAGATAAGCAGTATTTT. Protein: CASSYSSGKTDKQYF.

V usage is TRBV12-3 or TRBV12-4 and J usage is TRBJ2-1, with 8 bases fitting TRBD2. CDR3 length: 17 residues. V gave up 6 bases and J gave up 8 bases; unmatched junction bases: 18. CDR3 DNA sequence: TGTGCCAGCAGCCCACTTAAAGCGGGAGCGAGGATTCATGAGCAGTTCTTC. Residues: CASSPLKAGARIHEQFF.

A word on this clonotype: This sequence may be a read error, since a much larger clone differs from it by one base. The CDR3 nucleotides are TGTGCCAGCAGCGTCTACAATCAGCCCCAGCATTTT. It encodes CASSVYNQPQHF. The chain couples TRBV11-2 to TRBJ1-5; the D is unclear. V lost 5 bases, J lost 3 bases, and 5 bases lay in between. The CDR3 is 12 residues long. Germline V lookup: CDR1 SGHAT, CDR2 FQNNGV.

The V call is TRBV6-1, the J call TRBJ2-7; D is undetermined. The CDR3 is 14 amino acids. Germline assignment: CDR1 MNHNS and CDR2 SASEGT. V was pared by 5 bases and J by 3 bases, with 14 bases between. The CDR3 DNA follows: TGTGCCAGCAGTCCGAGACCGGTAGTCTACGAGCAGTACTTC. Its translation is CASSPRPVVYEQYF.

Regarding this clonotype: Since a much larger clone is just one base distant, this may be a read error. The conserved phenylalanine or tryptophan is not found at the CDR3 terminus, so this likely reflects a read error. The V gene is TRBV7-2, the J gene TRBJ2-3; D not certain. Trimming stripped 4 bases from V and 2 bases from J, with 7 bases between. This CDR3 region has 13 residues. Germline V gene lookup returns CDR1 SGHTA and CDR2 FQGNSA. Here the CDR3 DNA reads TGTGCCAGCAGCTCAGAGTTCACAGATACGCAGTATCTT. Translated, it gives CASSSEFTDTQYL.

This clonotype showed up many times. The chain recombines TRBV24-1 with TRBJ2-1; 14 bases align to TRBD2. Germline V lookup: CDR1 KGHDR, CDR2 SFDVKD. V lost 3 bases, J lost 5 bases, and 2 bases stayed unmatched. The CDR3 sequence is 16 residues long. In nucleotides, the CDR3 is TGTGCCACCAGTGATGGGGGACTAGCGGGAGACAATGAGCAGTTCTTC. Protein sequence: CATSDGGLAGDNEQFF.

This clonotype was counted between two and nine times. A much more abundant neighbour one base away suggests this may be a read error. This chain connects TRBV20-1 to TRBJ2-2; no clear D gene. The CDR3 spans 15 residues. Trimming took 0 bases from V and 4 from J, leaving 12 bases between them. CDR1 and CDR2 from the germline V gene are DFQATT and SNEGSKA (reference sequence). The CDR3 loop is CSAREMTKGTGELFF. The CDR3 nucleotides read TGCAGTGCTAGAGAAATGACAAAGGGCACCGGGGAGCTGTTTTTT.

The CDR3 protein is CASSQASTSGANVLTF. The CDR3 nucleotides read TGTGCCAGCAGCCAGGCTTCGACTTCTGGGGCCAACGTCCTGACTTTC. The V gene is TRBV3-1, the J gene TRBJ2-6, with no clear D. Germline CDR1 is LGHDT and CDR2 is YNNKEL (reference sequence). CDR3 length: 16 residues. Trimming stripped 3 bases from V and 1 base from J, with 10 bases between.

This clonotype was seen more than once but under ten times. The chain joins TRBV18 to TRBJ2-3, with D possibly being TRBD2 (5 bases). Trimming took off 0 bases at V and 6 bases at J, with 13 bases between the two ends. Germline CDR1 KGHSH, CDR2 LQKENI. This CDR3 is 15 amino acids long. This CDR3 reads CASSPPGDVRDTQYF. CDR3 in DNA: TGTGCCAGCTCACCACCGGGAGATGTACGGGATACGCAGTATTTT.

In this sample, this clonotype turned up many times. The chain links TRBV6-1 to TRBJ1-5, with D uncertain. The CDR3 is 14 residues long. The V gene's germline CDR1 is MNHNS and CDR2 SASEGT. Trimming cost V 4 bases and J 1 base, with 8 bases left between them. The CDR3 coding sequence is TGTGCCAGCAGTGTCGAGTTAAGCAATCAGCCCCAGCATTTT. Translated, it gives CASSVELSNQPQHF.

This chain links TRBV4-1 with TRBJ2-4; TRBD2 aligns across 13 bases. CDR3 length: 16 amino acids. The junction had 9 bases not matched to a gene; V was cut back by 4 bases and J by 9 bases. The V gene's germline CDR1 is MGHRA and CDR2 YSYEKL. The CDR3 nucleotides are TGCGCCAGCAGCCCAGATCCGGGACTAGCGGGAATCATTCAGTACTTC. Amino acids: CASSPDPGLAGIIQYF.